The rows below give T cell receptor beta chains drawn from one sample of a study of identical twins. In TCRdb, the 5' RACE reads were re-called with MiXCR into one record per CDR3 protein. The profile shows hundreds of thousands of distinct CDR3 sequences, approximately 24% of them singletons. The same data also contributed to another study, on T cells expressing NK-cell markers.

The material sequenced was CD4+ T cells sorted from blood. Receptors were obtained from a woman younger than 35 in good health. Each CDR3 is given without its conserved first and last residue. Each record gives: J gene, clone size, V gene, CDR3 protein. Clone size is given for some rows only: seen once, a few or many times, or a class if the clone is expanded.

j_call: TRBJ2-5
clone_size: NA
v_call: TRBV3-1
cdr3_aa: ASSQEWGETQY

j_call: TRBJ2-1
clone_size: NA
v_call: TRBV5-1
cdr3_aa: ASSLAVAKLGEQF

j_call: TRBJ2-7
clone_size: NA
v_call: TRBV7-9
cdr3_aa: ASNKDSFYEQY

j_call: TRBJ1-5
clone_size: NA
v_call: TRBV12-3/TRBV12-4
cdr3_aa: ASSFSGDSNQPQH

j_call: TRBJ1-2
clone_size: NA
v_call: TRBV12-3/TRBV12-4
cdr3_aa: ASSFTNYGYT

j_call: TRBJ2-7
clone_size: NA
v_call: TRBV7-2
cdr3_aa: ASSALAGEQY

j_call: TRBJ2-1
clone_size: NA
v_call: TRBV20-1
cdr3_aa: SARPPHNEQF

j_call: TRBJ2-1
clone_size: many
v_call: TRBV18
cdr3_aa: ASGGSGMEQF

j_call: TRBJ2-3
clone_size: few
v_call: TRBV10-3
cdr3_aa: AISEDLQATQY

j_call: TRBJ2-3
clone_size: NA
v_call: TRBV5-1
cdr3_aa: ASRTEVRSDTQY

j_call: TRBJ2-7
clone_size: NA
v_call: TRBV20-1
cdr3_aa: SAPRGSYYEQY

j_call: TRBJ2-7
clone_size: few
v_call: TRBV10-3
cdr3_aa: AIKEVSGYEQY

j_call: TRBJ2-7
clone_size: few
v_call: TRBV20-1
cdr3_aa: SARAPGQGLYEQY

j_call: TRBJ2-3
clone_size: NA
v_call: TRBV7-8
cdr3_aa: ASSLGKGLNGADTQY

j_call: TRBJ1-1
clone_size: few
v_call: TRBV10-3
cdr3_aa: ATAGTGAMNTEAF

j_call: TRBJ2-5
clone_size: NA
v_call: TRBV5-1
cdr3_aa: ASSFPGQKLAQETQY

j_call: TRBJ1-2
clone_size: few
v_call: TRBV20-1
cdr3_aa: SARGDSHGYT

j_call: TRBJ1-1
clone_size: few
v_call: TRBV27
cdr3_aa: ASKKFADGTGGRAF

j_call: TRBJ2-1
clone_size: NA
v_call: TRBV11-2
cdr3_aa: ASSLLLGNEQF

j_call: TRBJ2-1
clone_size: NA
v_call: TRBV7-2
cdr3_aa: ASSLGAGGANEQF

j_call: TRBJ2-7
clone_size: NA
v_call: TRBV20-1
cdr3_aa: SAGGLAANYEQY

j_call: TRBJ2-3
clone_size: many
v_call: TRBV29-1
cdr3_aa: SVWGYSDADTQY

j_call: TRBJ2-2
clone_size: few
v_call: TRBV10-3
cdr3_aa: AIKQGPRGTGELF

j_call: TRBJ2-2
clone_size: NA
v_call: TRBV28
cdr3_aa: ASSLPPNWSAGELF

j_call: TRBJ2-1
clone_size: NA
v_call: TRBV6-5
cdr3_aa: ASSSPTRGSYNEQF

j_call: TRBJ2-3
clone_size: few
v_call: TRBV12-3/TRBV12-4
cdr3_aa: ASNRDTTDTQY

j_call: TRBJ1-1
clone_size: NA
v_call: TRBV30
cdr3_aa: AWTYMGTGEAF

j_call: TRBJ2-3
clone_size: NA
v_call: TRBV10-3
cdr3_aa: AISERKLAGHTDTQY

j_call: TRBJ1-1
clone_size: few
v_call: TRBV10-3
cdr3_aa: AISPSTRVDTEAF

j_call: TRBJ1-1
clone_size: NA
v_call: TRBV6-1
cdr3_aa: ASSEGQARTEAF

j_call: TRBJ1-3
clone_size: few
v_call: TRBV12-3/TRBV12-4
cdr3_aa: ASSLGRRGPLGNTIY

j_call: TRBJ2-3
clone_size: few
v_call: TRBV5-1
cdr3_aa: ASSLYPGASGRPTDTQY

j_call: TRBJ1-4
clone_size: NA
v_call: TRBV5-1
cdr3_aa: ASSQGPSEKLF

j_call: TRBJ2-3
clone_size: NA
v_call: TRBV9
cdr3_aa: ASSRYSGRTDTQY

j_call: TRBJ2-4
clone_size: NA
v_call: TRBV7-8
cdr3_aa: ASSPTRTQAKNIQY

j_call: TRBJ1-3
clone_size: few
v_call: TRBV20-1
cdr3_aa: SALNSGNTIY

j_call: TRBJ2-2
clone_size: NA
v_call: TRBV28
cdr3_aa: ASSSQRANTGELF

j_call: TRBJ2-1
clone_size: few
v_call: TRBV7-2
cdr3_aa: ASSLMTSGYNEQF

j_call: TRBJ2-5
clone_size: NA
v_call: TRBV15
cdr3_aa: ATSRDRVSQETQY

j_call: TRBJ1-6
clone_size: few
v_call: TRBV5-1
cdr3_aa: ASSFGDRGGSPLH

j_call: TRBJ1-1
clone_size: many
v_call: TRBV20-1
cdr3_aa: SAPDRATIMNTEAF

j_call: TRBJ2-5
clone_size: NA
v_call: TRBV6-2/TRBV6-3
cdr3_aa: ASTPLAGGETQY

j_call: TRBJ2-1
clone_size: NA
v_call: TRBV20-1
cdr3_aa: SARDLRRALDEQF

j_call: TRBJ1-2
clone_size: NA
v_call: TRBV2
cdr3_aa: ASRWDDEGGYT

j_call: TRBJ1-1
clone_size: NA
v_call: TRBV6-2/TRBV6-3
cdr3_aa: ASRDRNKNTEAF

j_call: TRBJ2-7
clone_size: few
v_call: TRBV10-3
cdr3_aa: AISEMIFRGEGEQY

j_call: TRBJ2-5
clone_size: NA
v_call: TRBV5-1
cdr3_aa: ASSTGLAGGRGETQY

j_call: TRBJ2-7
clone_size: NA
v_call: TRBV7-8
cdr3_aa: ASSLAETYEQY

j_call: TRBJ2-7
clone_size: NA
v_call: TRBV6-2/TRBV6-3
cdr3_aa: ASSPGLHSYEQY

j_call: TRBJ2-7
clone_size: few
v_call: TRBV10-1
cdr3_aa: ANKGGKQY

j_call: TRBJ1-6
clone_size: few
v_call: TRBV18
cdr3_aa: ASSPNEQNLNSPLH

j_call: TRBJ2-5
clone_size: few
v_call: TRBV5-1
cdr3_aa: ASSFRDSRETQY

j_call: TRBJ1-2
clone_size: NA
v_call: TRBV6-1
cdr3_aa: ASSERIRAPGQSYGYT

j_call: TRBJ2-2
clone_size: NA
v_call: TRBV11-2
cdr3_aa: ASSSRGSGLARAGELF

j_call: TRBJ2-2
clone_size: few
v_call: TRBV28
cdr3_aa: ASRYRANTGELF

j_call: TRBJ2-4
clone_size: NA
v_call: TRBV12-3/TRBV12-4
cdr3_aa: ASRYPGGNIQY

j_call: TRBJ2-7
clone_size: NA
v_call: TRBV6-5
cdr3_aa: ASSYFSSGDEQY

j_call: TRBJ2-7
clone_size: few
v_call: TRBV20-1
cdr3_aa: SARSPGLAVYEQY